These 27 T cell receptor beta chains originate from one sample sequenced in a study of T cells after yellow fever vaccination. Each CDR3 protein gets one entry after TCRdb re-called the 5' RACE reads with MiXCR. The sample holds hundreds of thousands of distinct CDR3 sequences, 17% seen once. The sample consisted of PBMCs, taken around 5 days after the first yellow fever vaccination. The receptors derive from a man between 18 and 35 years old who received the YFV17D yellow fever vaccine.

V usage is TRBV6-5 and J usage is TRBJ1-6; D not resolved. The CDR3 sequence is 15 residues long. Deletions cut 0 bases from V and 8 bases from J, with 11 bases between. The V gene's germline CDR1 is MNHEY and CDR2 SVGAGI. CDR3 sequence reads: CASSYSGIMDSPLHF. CDR3 sequence (DNA): TGTGCCAGCAGTTACTCCGGGATCATGGATTCACCCCTCCACTTT.

This clonotype has just a few counts. This chain uses TRBV5-1 with TRBJ2-2, with D hard to call. This CDR3 has 16 residues. Trimming took 4 bases from V and 0 from J, leaving 13 bases between them. Germline V CDR1 and CDR2: SGHRS, YFSETQ. The CDR3 loop is CASSPGVDSNTGELFF. CDR3 in DNA: TGCGCCAGCAGCCCTGGGGTCGACTCGAACACCGGGGAGCTGTTTTTT.

J is TRBJ2-2 and V is TRBV7-2, with D possibly being TRBD1 (5 bases). V lost 0 bases and J 9 bases, leaving 11 bases between the germline ends. The CDR3 length is 14 residues. Germline loops: CDR1 SGHTA, CDR2 FQGNSA. CDR3: CASSLAVGDRELFF. DNA of the CDR3: TGTGCCAGCAGCTTAGCCGTAGGGGATAGGGAGCTGTTTTTT.

In its sample, this clonotype was seen a few times. The chain combines TRBV5-1 with TRBJ2-7; 9 bases are a match to TRBD1. This CDR3 spans 15 amino acids. Per the germline V gene, CDR1 is SGHRS and CDR2 is YFSETQ. The J segment lost 5 bases and the V segment lost 4 bases, leaving 10 bases of the junction unmatched. The CDR3 loop reads CASSILPGQGHEQYV. The DNA for the CDR3 is TGCGCCAGCAGCATACTCCCGGGACAGGGACACGAGCAGTACGTC.

The CDR3 nucleotides are TGTGCCAGCAGGGGGCGTGGGGGTGAGCAGTTCTTC. Its protein is CASRGRGGEQFF. The chain has TRBV2 and TRBJ2-1, with D perhaps being TRBD1 or TRBD2 (5 bases each). The CDR3 is made up of 12 amino acids. Germline V CDR1 and CDR2: SNHLY, FYNNEI. Trimming removed 6 bases at V and 9 bases at J, with 12 bases between.

This clonotype was detected a few times. This sequence joins TRBV29-1 and TRBJ2-6, with a tentative D call TRBD1 (6 bases). The CDR3 covers 13 residues. Trimming took 5 bases from V and 2 from J, leaving 7 bases between them. CDR1 SQVTM and CDR2 ANQGSEA come from the germline V gene. The CDR3 reads CSVWTAGANVLTF. DNA for the CDR3: TGCAGCGTTTGGACAGCTGGGGCCAACGTCCTGACTTTC.

This clonotype appeared a few times. This chain uses TRBV7-6 with TRBJ2-5, with a possible D match to TRBD2 (6 bases). Germline lookup yields CDR1 SGHVS and CDR2 FNYEAQ. There are 14 residues in the CDR3. Between the trimmed V and J ends, which lost 5 bases and 2 bases, there was a span of 12 bases. CDR3 sequence reads: CASSLMAGQETQYF. CDR3 coding DNA: TGTGCCAGCAGCCTAATGGCGGGACAAGAGACCCAGTACTTC.

A few counts support this clonotype. The gene calls are TRBV15 and TRBJ2-7; tentative D call: TRBD1 (6 bases). With 0 bases removed from V and 4 bases from J, the gap between germline ends came to 10 bases. The CDR3 length is 14 residues. CDR1 is LNHNV, CDR2 YYDKDF, per germline (reference sequence). In DNA, the CDR3 is TGTGCCACCAGCAGAGATCGCAGGGGATACGAGCAGTACTTC. Its protein product is CATSRDRRGYEQYF. Supplemented by reference TRBV15 and TRBJ2-7, the full variable domain reads DAMVIQNPRYQVTQFGKPVTLSCSQTLNHNVMYWYQQKSSQAPKLLFHYYDKDFNNEADTPDNFQSRRPNTSFCFLDIRSPGLGDTAMYLCATSRDRRGYEQYFGPGTRLTVT.

This clonotype was seen a handful of times. CDR3 sequence: CASSYSFGLLNEQFF. CDR3 DNA sequence: TGTGCCAGCAGTTACTCGTTTGGACTACTCAATGAGCAGTTCTTC. J is TRBJ2-1 and V is TRBV6-5; possibly TRBD2 for D (6 bases). Trimming took 0 bases from V and 6 from J, leaving 12 bases between them. Germline V CDR1 and CDR2: MNHEY, SVGAGI. The CDR3 runs to 15 residues.

V usage is TRBV15 and J usage is TRBJ2-2; D uncertain. This CDR3 comprises 13 residues. Deletions cut 3 bases from V and 6 bases from J, with 8 bases between. The germline V gene has CDR1 LNHNV and CDR2 YYDKDF (reference sequence). CDR3 coding DNA: TGTGCCACCAGCAGCACCAGTGCCGGGGAGCTGTTTTTT. Encoded protein: CATSSTSAGELFF. Combining the CDR3 with reference TRBV15 and TRBJ2-2 gives the whole variable domain DAMVIQNPRYQVTQFGKPVTLSCSQTLNHNVMYWYQQKSSQAPKLLFHYYDKDFNNEADTPDNFQSRRPNTSFCFLDIRSPGLGDTAMYLCATSSTSAGELFFGEGSRLTVL.

This clonotype occurred once. Being one base from a much bigger clone, this may be a read error. The genes are TRBV28 and TRBJ1-1; no reliable D call. V shed 9 bases and J shed 4 bases, with 3 bases lying between them. The V gene's germline CDR1 is MDHEN and CDR2 SYDVKM. This CDR3 is 9 amino acids long. The CDR3 bases are TGTGCCAGAGGCACTGAAGCTTTCTTT. Its protein product is CARGTEAFF. The full variable domain, with the rest looked up from reference TRBV28 and TRBJ1-1, is DVKVTQSSRYLVKRTGEKVFLECVQDMDHENMFWYRQDPGLGLRLIYFSYDVKMKEKGDIPEGYSVSREKKERFSLILESASTNQTSMYLCARGTEAFFGQGTRLTVV.

On this clonotype itself: The junction differs from germline at one of its ends, possibly a read error. This sequence joins TRBV6-1 and TRBJ2-3, with 13 bases lining up with TRBD2. This CDR3 has 18 amino acids. Germline V lookup: CDR1 MNHNS, CDR2 SASEGT. The CDR3 DNA reads as TGTGCCAGCAGGTCCGGAAGGACTAGCGGGGGCGGCACAGATACGAAGTATTTT. Translation gives CASRSGRTSGGGTDTKYF.

This clonotype showed up many times. The chain combines TRBV4-1 with TRBJ2-5, with D hard to call. CDR1 and CDR2 (germline): MGHRA, YSYEKL. With 0 bases removed from V and 3 bases from J, the gap between germline ends came to 14 bases. CDR3 length equals 16 residues. The chain's CDR3 is CASSQDVRQREETQYF. The CDR3 DNA is TGCGCCAGCAGCCAAGACGTTCGGCAAAGGGAAGAGACCCAGTACTTC.

This clonotype was recorded a few times. The rearrangement uses TRBV6-1 and TRBJ1-1; D perhaps matches TRBD1 (6 bases). V lost 4 bases and J lost 3, with 12 bases in between. CDR1 MNHNS and CDR2 SASEGT come from the germline V gene. The CDR3 sequence is 14 residues long. The CDR3 DNA follows: TGTGCCAGCAGTGCCGTAAGGGGGTACACTGAAGCTTTCTTT. Translated, it gives CASSAVRGYTEAFF.

In the case of this clonotype: This sequence may be a read error, since a much larger clone differs from it by one base. The chain combines TRBV5-1 with TRBJ2-1, with 9 bases matching TRBD1. This CDR3 is built from 15 residues. The ends lost 0 bases at V and 4 bases at J; junction bases unmatched: 2. The germline gives CDR1 SGHRS, CDR2 YFSETQ. In DNA, the CDR3 is TGCGCCAGCAGCTTGGACGGGACAGGGTACAATGAGCAGTTCTTC. The encoded protein is CASSLDGTGYNEQFF.

This clonotype occurred many times. This sequence joins TRBV7-2 and TRBJ2-5, with 9 positions matching TRBD2. The germline V gene has CDR1 SGHTA and CDR2 FQGNSA. The CDR3 sequence is 16 residues long. V shed 2 bases, J shed 4 bases, and the junction held 8 bases outside the gene matches. CDR3 sequence: CASSLTSGGLVETQYF. Written as DNA, the CDR3 is TGTGCCAGCAGCTTAACCAGCGGGGGGCTAGTAGAGACCCAGTACTTC.

V is TRBV6-1 and J is TRBJ2-1; tentative D call: TRBD2 (6 bases). CDR1 is MNHNS, CDR2 SASEGT, per germline. Trimming left V 8 bases short and J 6 bases short, with 14 bases between. This CDR3 contains 13 residues. CDR3 DNA: TGTGCCAGCGGGGACGCGGGACGCAATGAGCAGTTCTTC. Translating it yields CASGDAGRNEQFF.

In this sample, this clonotype turned up a few times. This chain links TRBV7-9 with TRBJ2-5; 9 bases line up with TRBD1. Germline CDR1 SEHNR, CDR2 FQNEAQ (reference sequence). Trimming removed 3 bases from V and 6 bases from J; junction bases left unmatched: 2. This CDR3 comprises 13 residues. The CDR3 is CASSFDRGKTQYF. In DNA, the CDR3 is TGTGCCAGCAGCTTCGACAGGGGGAAGACCCAGTACTTC.

The chain combines TRBV9 with TRBJ2-5; D uncertain. This CDR3 is built from 13 residues. CDR1 is SGDLS, CDR2 YYNGEE, per germline. V was shortened by 7 bases and J by 1 base, with 11 bases between the two germline ends. The CDR3 sequence is CASGSRLQETQYF. CDR3 coding DNA: TGTGCCAGCGGGTCGAGACTCCAAGAGACCCAGTACTTC. Combining the CDR3 with reference TRBV9 and TRBJ2-5 gives the whole variable domain DSGVTQTPKHLITATGQRVTLRCSPRSGDLSVYWYQQSLDQGLQFLIQYYNGEERAKGNILERFSAQQFPDLHSELNLSSLELGDSALYFCASGSRLQETQYFGPGTRLLVL.

This clonotype has only a few counts. The rearrangement uses TRBV7-8 and TRBJ2-1; TRBD1 or TRBD2 may be the D gene (6 bases each). Germline V gene lookup returns CDR1 SGHVS and CDR2 FQNEAQ. This CDR3 region has 14 residues. Trimming pared 4 bases from V and 5 bases from J, leaving 12 bases between. CDR3 in DNA: TGTGCCAGCAGCTCAAGTCGGGGGCACAATGAGCAGTTCTTC. Amino acid sequence: CASSSSRGHNEQFF.

In this sample, this clonotype turned up a few times. The chain links TRBV7-9 to TRBJ2-7; D not certain. CDR3 length: 12 residues. Germline lookup yields CDR1 SEHNR and CDR2 FQNEAQ (reference sequence). Trimming stripped 5 bases from V and 3 bases from J, with 8 bases between. CDR3 in amino acids: CASSRAHYEQYF. CDR3 in DNA: TGTGCCAGCAGCCGGGCCCACTACGAGCAGTACTTC. Full variable domain (rest looked up from reference TRBV7-9 and TRBJ2-7): DTGVSQNPRHKITKRGQNVTFRCDPISEHNRLYWYRQTLGQGPEFLTYFQNEAQLEKSRLLSDRFSAERPKGSFSTLEIQRTEQGDSAMYLCASSRAHYEQYFGPGTRLTVT.

This clonotype was detected a few times. The rearrangement uses TRBV29-1 and TRBJ2-5, with D possibly matching TRBD1 (5 bases). Germline CDR1 and CDR2: SQVTM and ANQGSEA. This CDR3 is built from 15 residues. V lost 2 bases, J lost 2 bases, and 15 bases lay in between. The DNA of the CDR3 is TGCAGCGTTGAAACAGGAAGCGTGGGGCAAGAGACCCAGTACTTC. The encoded protein is CSVETGSVGQETQYF.

V gene TRBV7-3 combines with J gene TRBJ2-1; D may match TRBD1 or TRBD2 (5 bases each). The CDR3 covers 14 residues. Germline V CDR1 and CDR2: SGHTA, FQGTGA. The V end lost 1 base, the J end lost 6 bases, and 10 bases lay between the germline ends. For the CDR3, the DNA is TGTGCCAGCAGCTTAATTCCAGGGACCAATGAGCAGTTCTTC. This gives the protein CASSLIPGTNEQFF. The variable domain in full, completed from reference TRBV7-3 and TRBJ2-1, reads GAGVSQTPSNKVTEKGKYVELRCDPISGHTALYWYRQSLGQGPEFLIYFQGTGAADDSGLPNDRFFAVRPEGSVSTLKIQRTERGDSAVYLCASSLIPGTNEQFFGPGTRLTVL.

This clonotype was seen more than once but under ten times. The rearrangement uses TRBV4-1 and TRBJ2-5; perhaps TRBD2 as D (7 bases). Germline values: CDR1 MGHRA, CDR2 YSYEKL. V was pared by 7 bases and J by 4 bases, with 16 bases between. CDR3 length equals 14 residues. CDR3 protein: CASTKHGGRETQYF. The CDR3 DNA sequence: TGCGCCAGCACCAAGCACGGGGGGCGAGAGACCCAGTACTTC.

The table lists this clonotype with a few counts. This rearrangement joins TRBV25-1 to TRBJ2-4; D call uncertain. This CDR3 has 14 residues. V dropped 3 bases and J dropped 10 bases, with 16 bases sitting between them. Germline loops: CDR1 MGHDK, CDR2 SYGVNS. Here the CDR3 DNA reads TGTGCCAGCAGTGAGCGCCAGAACCCTGATATTCAGTACTTC. This translates into CASSERQNPDIQYF.

This clonotype has only a few counts. V and J are TRBV2 and TRBJ2-7, with D unclear. V lost 7 bases to trimming and J lost 6 bases, with 13 bases between them. CDR1 and CDR2 (germline): SNHLY, FYNNEI. This CDR3 is 12 amino acids long. CDR3 nucleotides: TGTGCCAGCACAAGAGCGTCTCCCGAGCAGTACGTC. Translated: CASTRASPEQYV.

The rearrangement links TRBV25-1 to TRBJ2-3; D is ambiguous. Trimming pared 6 bases from V and 8 bases from J, leaving 18 bases between. CDR3 length: 14 residues. Looked up from germline, CDR1 is MGHDK and CDR2 is SYGVNS. CDR3 DNA: TGTGCCAGCAGCGACCCCGGCCGCCCCGGTACGCAGTATTTT. As protein: CASSDPGRPGTQYF. The complete variable domain, with remaining parts taken from reference TRBV25-1 and TRBJ2-3, reads EADIYQTPRYLVIGTGKKITLECSQTMGHDKMYWYQQDPGMELHLIHYSYGVNSTEKGDLSSESTVSRIRTEHFPLTLESARPSHTSQYLCASSDPGRPGTQYFGPGTRLTVL.